These T cell receptor beta chains were read from a single sample in a study of response to subunit inactivated influenza vaccine. TCRdb re-derived calls from the RT-PCR reads in MiXCR, one entry per CDR3 protein. The sample shows around 180,000 distinct CDR3 sequences, nearly 9.5% of them seen only once. This specimen was non-naive T cells sorted from PBMCs, taken on the day of vaccination. These receptors all come from a man aged 50-60 years who received an inactivated influenza vaccine. CDR3s include the opening cysteine and the closing phenylalanine or tryptophan. The order of the fields is clone size, D gene, J gene, V gene, CDR3 protein, CDR3 DNA. The D gene is left open where the match is weak. The size of a clone is reported for some rows only, either as once, few or many, or as a class for expanded clones.

NA NA TRBJ1-3 TRBV5-6 CASSLVGAGASGNTIYF TGTGCCAGCAGCTTGGTCGGCGCGGGAGCCTCTGGAAACACCATATATTTT
NA TRBD1 TRBJ2-7 TRBV15 CATSQTGQTYEQYF TGTGCCACCAGCCAAACGGGACAGACCTACGAGCAGTACTTC
many TRBD1 TRBJ1-1 TRBV4-2 CASSQGPGQGIQNTEAFF TGTGCCAGCAGCCAAGGCCCGGGACAGGGGATCCAGAACACTGAAGCTTTCTTT
few NA TRBJ2-5 TRBV3-1 CASSHGMGGRAFQETQYF TGTGCCAGCAGCCATGGGATGGGGGGCCGAGCATTTCAAGAGACCCAGTACTTC
many NA TRBJ2-1 TRBV6-1 CASRWRVPYNEQFF TGTGCCAGCAGATGGCGGGTACCCTACAATGAGCAGTTCTTC
few TRBD1 TRBJ2-7 TRBV24-1 CATSDFDGRGPDEQYF TGTGCCACCAGTGATTTCGACGGCAGGGGGCCCGACGAGCAGTACTTC
many TRBD1 TRBJ1-2 TRBV9 CASSVEQGAGSGYGYTF TGTGCCAGCAGCGTCGAACAGGGGGCAGGATCTGGCTATGGCTACACCTTC
few TRBD2 TRBJ2-7 TRBV27 CASSLKSGRWSSYEQYF TGTGCCAGCAGTTTGAAAAGCGGGAGGTGGAGCTCCTACGAGCAGTACTTC
NA TRBD1 TRBJ2-5 TRBV4-2 CASSHVLTGGIETQYF TGTGCCAGCAGCCACGTGTTAACAGGGGGCATCGAGACCCAGTACTTC
NA NA TRBJ2-3 TRBV3-1 CAICLGSAGWNKSTDTQYF TGTGCCATCTGTTTAGGTAGCGCGGGGTGGAACAAGAGCACAGATACGCAGTATTTT
NA TRBD1 TRBJ1-6 TRBV6-2/TRBV6-3 CASTQTGRFSPLHF TGTGCCAGCACTCAGACAGGGCGTTTTTCACCCCTCCACTTT
many TRBD1 TRBJ2-5 TRBV6-2/TRBV6-3 CASSYFRTGLGTQYF TGTGCCAGCAGTTACTTTAGGACAGGCCTTGGGACCCAGTACTTC
many NA TRBJ2-2 TRBV27 CASKRGDHTGELFF TGTGCCAGCAAAAGGGGGGATCACACCGGGGAGCTGTTTTTT
many NA TRBJ2-7 TRBV5-8 CASTLRGSYEQYF TGTGCCAGCACCCTACGGGGCTCCTACGAGCAGTACTTC
few NA TRBJ2-1 TRBV10-3 CAISEGSLAEQFF TGTGCCATCAGTGAGGGATCCCTCGCCGAGCAGTTCTTC
NA TRBD1 TRBJ1-6 TRBV29-1 CSAKTGFDSPLHF TGCAGCGCAAAGACAGGGTTTGATTCACCCCTCCACTTT
few NA TRBJ1-4 TRBV20-1 CSASRGRNEKLFF TGCAGTGCAAGCCGGGGGCGCAATGAAAAACTGTTTTTT
few TRBD2 TRBJ2-3 TRBV7-3 CASRRTSGSTDTQYF TGTGCCAGCAGGCGGACTAGCGGGAGTACAGATACGCAGTATTTT
NA TRBD2 TRBJ2-1 TRBV20-1 CSARGLAGGFYNEQFF TGCAGTGCTAGGGGTCTAGCGGGGGGTTTTTACAATGAGCAGTTCTTC
NA NA TRBJ1-5 TRBV5-4 CASSLDGGRNQPQHF TGTGCCAGCAGCTTGGACGGTGGACGAAATCAGCCCCAGCATTTT
few NA TRBJ2-7 TRBV6-2/TRBV6-3 CASNTAGTISYEQYF TGTGCCAGCAATACAGCCGGGACGATCTCCTACGAGCAGTACTTC
few TRBD2 TRBJ2-2 TRBV27 CASSAGLAGTSRAGELFF TGTGCCAGCAGTGCGGGACTAGCGGGCACCTCTAGGGCCGGGGAGCTGTTTTTT
NA NA TRBJ2-1 TRBV6-4 CASSPLQGSHNEQFF TGTGCCAGCAGTCCCCTTCAGGGAAGTCACAATGAGCAGTTCTTC
many TRBD1 TRBJ2-7 TRBV20-1 CSARQGPYEQYF TGCAGTGCCCGACAGGGTCCCTACGAGCAGTACTTC
NA NA TRBJ2-3 TRBV10-1 CASSELSYTDTQYF TGCGCCAGCAGTGAATTGAGTTACACAGATACGCAGTATTTT
few NA TRBJ1-5 TRBV29-1 CSVAQDGGNQPQHF TGCAGCGTTGCTCAGGACGGGGGCAATCAGCCCCAGCATTTT
many NA TRBJ2-1 TRBV15 CATSRVGSYNEQFF TGTGCCACCAGCAGAGTAGGCTCCTACAATGAGCAGTTCTTC
few NA TRBJ2-7 TRBV6-2/TRBV6-3 CASKRRDRDEQYF TGTGCCAGCAAGAGAAGGGATCGGGACGAGCAGTACTTC
few TRBD1 TRBJ2-7 TRBV7-2 CASSLAGTGRNEQYF TGTGCCAGCAGCTTAGCTGGGACAGGGAGGAACGAGCAGTACTTC
few NA TRBJ1-2 TRBV28 CASSLRGEGGYGYTF TGTGCCAGCAGTTTACGGGGTGAGGGGGGGTATGGCTACACCTTC
many NA TRBJ2-7 TRBV20-1 CSASVSVDTKSGLF TGCAGTGCTAGCGTGTCGGTTGACACAAAATCGGGTTTGTTC
few TRBD1 TRBJ2-5 TRBV5-1 CASSLGQGYLETQYF TGCGCCAGCAGCCTGGGACAGGGCTATTTGGAGACCCAGTACTTC
few TRBD1 TRBJ1-3 TRBV6-1 CASADRDSGNTIYF TGTGCCAGCGCCGACAGGGACTCTGGAAACACCATATATTTT
few TRBD1 TRBJ2-3 TRBV24-1 CATSRDRGGDTQYF TGTGCCACCAGCCGGGACAGGGGTGGAGATACGCAGTATTTT
NA TRBD2 TRBJ2-5 TRBV7-2 CVSSRSSGIQETQYF TGTGTCAGCAGCCGCTCTAGCGGGATCCAAGAGACCCAGTACTTC
NA NA TRBJ1-5 TRBV10-3 CAISEMERQPQHF TGTGCCATCAGTGAAATGGAGCGTCAGCCCCAGCATTTT
NA NA TRBJ2-3 TRBV4-2 CASSQENSSPSDTQYF TGTGCCAGCAGCCAAGAGAATAGCTCCCCCTCGGATACGCAGTATTTT
many NA TRBJ1-2 TRBV20-1 CSARLPGGYTF TGCAGTGCTAGACTACCCGGGGGCTACACCTTC
few TRBD2 TRBJ2-7 TRBV11-3 CASSHPLSWLAGDQIAIEQYF TGTGCCAGCAGCCATCCCTTATCGTGGCTAGCGGGAGACCAGATAGCTATAGAGCAGTACTTC
NA TRBD1 TRBJ1-5 TRBV30 CAWSGGQVSNQPQHF TGTGCCTGGAGCGGTGGACAGGTGTCCAATCAGCCCCAGCATTTT
many NA TRBJ2-7 TRBV7-2 CASSLDGGSYEQYF TGTGCCAGCAGCTTAGATGGGGGATCATACGAGCAGTACTTC
many TRBD2 TRBJ2-3 TRBV20-1 CSAGLAHTQYF TGCAGTGCGGGACTAGCTCATACGCAGTATTTT
many NA TRBJ2-5 TRBV12-3/TRBV12-4 CAPGVPYF TGTGCTCCGGGGGTACCGTACTTC
NA NA TRBJ2-5 TRBV7-2 CASSLRTASPYQETQYF TGTGCCAGCAGCTTAAGGACGGCTTCCCCGTACCAAGAGACCCAGTACTTC
few NA TRBJ1-4 TRBV4-1 CASSLVTQGRNEKLFF TGCGCCAGCAGCCTGGTGACCCAGGGGAGAAATGAAAAACTGTTTTTT
NA TRBD2 TRBJ2-7 TRBV20-1 CSASSGRAYEQYF TGCAGTGCTTCTAGCGGGAGGGCCTACGAGCAGTACTTC